The 8 T cell receptor beta chains below were found in one sample sequenced in a study. Using its own MiXCR run on the 5' RACE reads, TCRdb lists one record per CDR3 protein. The repertoire holds about 54,000 distinct CDR3 sequences, with approximately 17% as singletons. The sequencing sample was made of naive CD4+ T cells sorted from blood. As for subset: naive CD4+ T cells, CD4+CD45RA+CD25-. These receptors came from a female donor with breast cancer.

This clonotype was found once. The rearrangement uses TRBV28 and TRBJ1-1, with 7 nucleotides matching TRBD1. There are 17 residues in the CDR3. V was clipped by 6 bases and J by 3 bases; unmatched bases: 16. CDR1 MDHEN and CDR2 SYDVKM come from the germline V gene. The CDR3 region is CASRAMTGTRGYTEAFF. CDR3 nucleotide sequence: TGTGCCAGCAGGGCTATGACAGGGACGAGGGGATACACTGAAGCTTTCTTT.

This clonotype was observed a handful of times. The chain is built from TRBV4-1 and TRBJ2-1; D may match TRBD1 or TRBD2 (5 bases each). Trimming pared 0 bases from V and 7 bases from J, leaving 10 bases between. The length of the CDR3 is 14 residues. Germline V gene sequence: CDR1 MGHRA, CDR2 YSYEKL. CDR3 nucleotide sequence: TGCGCCAGCAGCCAAGATGGGACCTGGAATGAGCAGTTCTTC. Its translation is CASSQDGTWNEQFF.

This clonotype was counted many times. V usage is TRBV20-1 and J usage is TRBJ1-2; 9 positions agree with TRBD1. CDR3 size: 15 residues. V was pared by 5 bases and J by 7 bases, with 14 bases of the junction left unmatched. Germline V gene data show CDR1 as DFQATT and CDR2 as SNEGSKA (reference sequence). The CDR3 DNA follows: TGCAGTGCTGGAACCGGGACAGGGTCACGCCGTGGCTACACCTTC. Its protein product is CSAGTGTGSRRGYTF.

This clonotype was counted ten times or more. The chain employs TRBV5-1 and TRBJ1-5; D is ambiguous. Trimming pared 2 bases from V and 5 bases from J, leaving 8 bases between. Germline lookup yields CDR1 SGHRS and CDR2 YFSETQ. CDR3 length equals 13 residues. CDR3 residues: CASSFGGYQPQHF. CDR3 in DNA: TGCGCCAGCAGCTTCGGTGGGTATCAGCCCCAGCATTTT.

Only a few counts were recorded for this clonotype. The chain links TRBV20-1 to TRBJ2-6; the D is unclear. CDR1 is DFQATT, CDR2 SNEGSKA, per germline (reference sequence). CDR3 length equals 16 residues. The germline V and J ends were trimmed by 0 bases and 1 base, with 10 bases remaining between them. CDR3 loop: CSARDRMGSGANVLTF. CDR3 nucleotide sequence: TGCAGTGCTAGAGATCGGATGGGTTCTGGGGCCAACGTCCTGACTTTC.

This clonotype was seen more than once but under ten times. The chain is built from TRBV12-3 or TRBV12-4 and TRBJ1-1, with D possibly matching TRBD1 (6 bases). This CDR3 is built from 16 residues. The V and J ends lost 6 bases and 0 bases respectively, with 17 bases between them. The CDR3 DNA reads TGTGCCAGCAGCAAGACGCCAGGACAGATGAACACTGAAGCTTTCTTT. Protein product: CASSKTPGQMNTEAFF.

This clonotype came up a few times. The rearrangement links TRBV5-1 to TRBJ2-3; D is uncertain. Germline lookup yields CDR1 SGHRS and CDR2 YFSETQ. The CDR3 spans 11 residues. The V gene lost 5 bases and the J gene lost 7 bases, with 8 bases spanning the gap. The DNA for the CDR3 is TGCGCCAGCAGGGAAAGTTATACGCAGTATTTT. Translated: CASRESYTQYF.

In nucleotides, the CDR3 is TGCAGTGCTAGAGGATTAGGGGATCAATCGGGTAATGAAAAACTGTTTTTT. This encodes CSARGLGDQSGNEKLFF. This chain connects TRBV20-1 to TRBJ1-4, with D perhaps matching TRBD1 (5 bases). The length of the CDR3 is 17 residues. Germline V CDR1 and CDR2: DFQATT, SNEGSKA (reference sequence). The ends were cut back, 1 base at V and 4 bases at J, with 19 bases in the middle.